The 16 T cell receptor beta chains below all came from one sample that was sequenced in a study of cytomegalovirus exposure and HLA in healthy donors. Researchers ran the PCR with 60 Vbeta and 13 Jbeta primers. Some clones are missing from TCRdb's copy, which holds only in-frame ones; the method was immunoSEQ multiplex PCR. The sample spans 75,000 to 95,000 clones; the ten largest clones claim around 1.6%. The specimen was PBMCs. These receptors came from a woman aged 55-69 years in good health and CMV-seronegative.

The rearrangement uses TRBV18 and TRBJ2-2, with D possibly being TRBD1 (5 bases). Germline V gives CDR1 KGHSH, CDR2 LQKENI. CDR3 size: 16 residues. The V end lost 6 bases, the J end lost 0 bases, and 14 bases lay between the germline ends. This chain's CDR3 is CASSPRSGTNTGELFF. CDR3 bases: TGTGCCAGCTCTCCTCGATCAGGGACGAACACCGGGGAGCTGTTTTTT.

V is TRBV2 and J is TRBJ2-5, with a possible D match to TRBD2 (6 bases). The CDR3 length is 13 residues. Germline V lookup: CDR1 SNHLY, CDR2 FYNNEI. Trimming shortened V by 8 bases and J by 2 bases, and 12 bases separated the two germline ends. DNA for the CDR3: TGTGCCAGCGAGGAGGGCCGTCAAGAGACCCAGTACTTC. Translating it yields CASEEGRQETQYF.

The V call is TRBV2, the J call TRBJ1-1; a weak D match, TRBD1 (6 bases). This CDR3 contains 17 residues. The V and J ends lost 5 bases and 0 bases respectively, with 19 bases between them. Per the germline V gene, CDR1 is SNHLY and CDR2 is FYNNEI. The CDR3, as DNA: TGTGCCAGCAGTAAACAGGGAGGGAGCGGCGTGAACACTGAAGCTTTCTTT. Its protein is CASSKQGGSGVNTEAFF.

This rearrangement joins TRBV28 to TRBJ2-1; TRBD1 matches 10 bases. The CDR3 sequence is 13 residues long. Germline values: CDR1 MDHEN, CDR2 SYDVKM. The CDR3 spells CVAQGQGWNEQFF. The CDR3 region has the DNA TGTGTCGCCCAGGGACAGGGGTGGAATGAGCAGTTCTTC.

The CDR3: CSVGRWERADTQYF. The DNA for the CDR3 is TGCAGCGTTGGAAGGTGGGAGAGGGCAGATACGCAGTATTTT. The chain couples TRBV29-1 to TRBJ2-3, with a tentative D call TRBD2 (5 bases). V dropped 4 bases and J dropped 4 bases, with 15 bases sitting between them. The CDR3 sequence is 14 residues long. Looked up from germline, CDR1 is SQVTM and CDR2 is ANQGSEA.

The chain couples TRBV5-1 to TRBJ1-5; 10 bases fit TRBD1. CDR1 SGHRS and CDR2 YFSETQ come from the germline V gene. CDR3 size: 14 residues. V lost 4 bases, J lost 5 bases, and 3 bases stayed unmatched. CDR3 nucleotide sequence: TGCGCCAGCAGCCCGACAGGGGGCGATCAGCCCCAGCATTTT. This translates into CASSPTGGDQPQHF.

CDR3 protein: CASSQTSGQGSEKLFF. CDR3 DNA sequence: TGTGCCAGCAGCCAAACGTCGGGACAGGGTAGTGAAAAACTGTTTTTT. The rearrangement uses TRBV4-2 and TRBJ1-4; 9 bases are a match to TRBD1. This CDR3 spans 16 amino acids. J lost 7 bases, V lost 2 bases, and 8 bases had no gene match. The germline gives CDR1 LGHNA, CDR2 YNFKEQ.

The V and J genes are TRBV27 and TRBJ1-5; no firm D call. Deletions cut 5 bases from V and 5 bases from J, with 19 bases between. The CDR3 is 16 residues long. The V gene's germline CDR1 is MNHEY and CDR2 SMNVEV (reference sequence). CDR3 loop: CASSRLAADRYQPQHF. The CDR3 nucleotides read TGTGCCAGCAGTCGGTTGGCAGCGGATAGGTATCAGCCCCAGCATTTT.

The rearrangement joins TRBV5-1 to TRBJ2-5; 8 nucleotides line up with TRBD1. Per germline, CDR1 SGHRS and CDR2 YFSETQ. V lost 0 bases to trimming and J lost 2 bases; unmatched junction nucleotides: 3. The CDR3 extends over 15 amino acids. Written as DNA, the CDR3 is TGCGCCAGCAGCTTGGCGACAGGGGTTCAAGAGACCCAGTACTTC. This codes for CASSLATGVQETQYF.

The chain uses TRBV29-1 and TRBJ2-3, with 7 positions matching TRBD2. After removal of 3 bases from V and 2 bases from J, the junction contained 5 bases not matched to a gene. The length of the CDR3 is 14 residues. CDR1 SQVTM and CDR2 ANQGSEA come from the germline V gene. CDR3 nucleotide sequence: TGCAGCGTTGACGGGAGCGGGGCCACAGATACGCAGTATTTT. This translates into CSVDGSGATDTQYF.

This rearrangement joins TRBV9 to TRBJ1-2; the D gene is possibly TRBD1 (5 bases). Germline V CDR1 and CDR2: SGDLS, YYNGEE. The CDR3 is 16 residues long. Trimming stripped 4 bases from V and 4 bases from J, with 20 bases between. The CDR3 sequence: CASSPPDPFGGYGYTF. The CDR3 DNA follows: TGTGCCAGCAGCCCTCCTGATCCGTTCGGGGGCTATGGCTACACCTTC.

The chain recombines TRBV7-3 with TRBJ1-2; perhaps TRBD1 as D (5 bases). The CDR3 contains 14 residues. Trimming stripped 4 bases from V and 5 bases from J, with 14 bases between. CDR1 and CDR2 from the germline V gene are SGHTA and FQGTGA. In DNA, the CDR3 is TGTGCCAGCAGCTCCTACCGACAGAGATATGGCTACACCTTC. Residues: CASSSYRQRYGYTF. The full variable domain, its missing parts supplied by reference TRBV7-3 and TRBJ1-2, is GAGVSQTPSNKVTEKGKYVELRCDPISGHTALYWYRQSLGQGPEFLIYFQGTGAADDSGLPNDRFFAVRPEGSVSTLKIQRTERGDSAVYLCASSSYRQRYGYTFGSGTRLTVV.

The CDR3 loop reads CASSFAGNSYEQYF. As DNA, the CDR3 is TGTGCCAGCAGTTTCGCAGGAAACTCCTACGAGCAGTACTTC. The rearrangement joins TRBV28 to TRBJ2-7; D is unresolved. The CDR3 sequence is 14 residues long. The ends were cut back, 3 bases at V and 0 bases at J, with 9 bases in the middle. Germline CDR1 MDHEN, CDR2 SYDVKM.

V is TRBV2 and J is TRBJ2-3; the D is unclear. Germline loops: CDR1 SNHLY, CDR2 FYNNEI. Trimming removed 5 bases at V and 0 bases at J, with 12 bases between. The CDR3 is 15 residues long. The CDR3 reads CASSFNHYSTDTQYF. The CDR3, as DNA: TGTGCCAGCAGTTTCAACCACTATAGCACAGATACGCAGTATTTT.

The chain's CDR3 is CASSEADYSSGNTIYF. In DNA form, the CDR3 reads TGTGCCAGCAGTGAAGCCGACTACAGCTCTGGAAACACCATATATTTT. V usage is TRBV2 and J usage is TRBJ1-3; D call uncertain. Trimming took 0 bases from V and 0 from J, leaving 9 bases between them. The CDR3 is made up of 16 amino acids. Germline V gives CDR1 SNHLY, CDR2 FYNNEI.

The chain is built from TRBV10-2 and TRBJ2-1, with 8 bases aligning to TRBD2. Germline CDR1 reads WSHSY; CDR2 reads SAAADI. This CDR3 spans 16 amino acids. V trimming: 3 bases; J trimming: 1 base; junction bases outside the gene matches: 5. The CDR3 is CASSDGRGRSYNEQFF. The CDR3 nucleotides read TGCGCCAGCAGTGACGGGAGGGGCCGGTCCTACAATGAGCAGTTCTTC.